The entry below gives a single TCR beta chain sequence along with its context. The data derive from a study of blood T cell repertoires in COVID-19. This CDR3 spans 17 amino acids. Germline values: CDR1 SEHNR, CDR2 FQNEAQ (reference sequence). V was pared by 2 bases and J by 5 bases, with 14 bases of the junction left unmatched. Measured with immunoSEQ multiplex PCR; TCRdb has only the in-frame clones, and not every one. The sample records under 350,000 clones, around nine tenths being singletons. In assigning cohorts, the study relied on participant-reported clinical history. What was sequenced was PBMCs or T cells enriched from blood (not recorded which). The receptor comes from a man in his 60s who had recovered from COVID-19. This sequence joins TRBV7-9 and TRBJ2-5, with 7 bases lining up with TRBD1. Here the CDR3 DNA reads TGTGCCAGCAGCTTACGAGGGGGAACAGGGGCAGTGGAGACCCAGTACTTC. Amino acids: CASSLRGGTGAVETQYF.